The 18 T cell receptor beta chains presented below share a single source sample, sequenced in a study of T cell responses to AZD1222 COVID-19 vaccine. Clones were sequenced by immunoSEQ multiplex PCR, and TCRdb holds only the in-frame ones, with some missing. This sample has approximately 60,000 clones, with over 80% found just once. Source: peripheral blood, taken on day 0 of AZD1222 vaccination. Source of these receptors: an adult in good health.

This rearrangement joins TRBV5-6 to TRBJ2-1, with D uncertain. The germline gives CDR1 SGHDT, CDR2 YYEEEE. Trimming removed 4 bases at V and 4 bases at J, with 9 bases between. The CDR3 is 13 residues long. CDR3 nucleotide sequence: TGTGCCAGCAGCCGCGAGCATTACAATGAGCAGTTCTTC. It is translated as CASSREHYNEQFF.

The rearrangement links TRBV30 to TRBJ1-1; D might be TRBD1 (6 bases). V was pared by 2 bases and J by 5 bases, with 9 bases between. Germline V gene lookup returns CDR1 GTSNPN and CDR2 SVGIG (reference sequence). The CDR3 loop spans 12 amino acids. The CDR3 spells CAWSQGWTEAFF. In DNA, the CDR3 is TGTGCCTGGAGTCAGGGGTGGACTGAAGCTTTCTTT.

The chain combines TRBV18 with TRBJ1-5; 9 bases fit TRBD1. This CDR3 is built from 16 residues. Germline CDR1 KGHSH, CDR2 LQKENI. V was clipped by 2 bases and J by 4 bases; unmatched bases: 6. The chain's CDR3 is CASSPVRGTGNQPQHF. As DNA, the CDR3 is TGTGCCAGCTCACCAGTACGTGGGACAGGGAATCAGCCCCAGCATTTT.

For the CDR3, the DNA is TGTGCCAGCAGCCCCGGACTGCCGCTTGAGACCCAGTACTTC. Protein sequence: CASSPGLPLETQYF. This sequence joins TRBV7-2 and TRBJ2-5; D possibly corresponds to TRBD2 (5 bases). Germline lookup yields CDR1 SGHTA and CDR2 FQGNSA. V lost 5 bases, J lost 5 bases, and 15 bases lay in between. This CDR3 comprises 14 residues.

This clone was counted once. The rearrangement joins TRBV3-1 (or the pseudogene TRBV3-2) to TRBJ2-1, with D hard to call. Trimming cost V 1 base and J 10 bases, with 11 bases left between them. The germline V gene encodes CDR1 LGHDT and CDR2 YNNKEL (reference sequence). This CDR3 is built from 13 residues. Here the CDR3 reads CASSQGILGEQFF. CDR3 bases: TGTGCCAGCAGCCAAGGGATTCTAGGGGAGCAGTTCTTC.

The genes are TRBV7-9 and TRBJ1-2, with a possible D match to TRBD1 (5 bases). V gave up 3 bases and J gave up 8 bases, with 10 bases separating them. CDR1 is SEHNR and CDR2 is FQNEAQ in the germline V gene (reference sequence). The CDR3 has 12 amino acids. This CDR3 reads CASSFGTEGYTF. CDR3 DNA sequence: TGTGCCAGCAGCTTTGGGACTGAGGGCTACACCTTC.

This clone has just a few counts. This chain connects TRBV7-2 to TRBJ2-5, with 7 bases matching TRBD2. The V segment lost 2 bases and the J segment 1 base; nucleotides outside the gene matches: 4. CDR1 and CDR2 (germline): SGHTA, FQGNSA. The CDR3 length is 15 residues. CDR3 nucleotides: TGTGCCAGCAGCTTAAACCCTAGCGGCCAAGAGACCCAGTACTTC. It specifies CASSLNPSGQETQYF.

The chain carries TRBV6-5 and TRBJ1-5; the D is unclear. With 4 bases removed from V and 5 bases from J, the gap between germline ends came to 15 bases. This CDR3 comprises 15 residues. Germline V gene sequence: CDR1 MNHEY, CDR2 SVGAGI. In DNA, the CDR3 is TGTGCCAGCAGTTCCTCGGGGTCTGGGGATCAGCCCCAGCATTTT. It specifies CASSSSGSGDQPQHF.

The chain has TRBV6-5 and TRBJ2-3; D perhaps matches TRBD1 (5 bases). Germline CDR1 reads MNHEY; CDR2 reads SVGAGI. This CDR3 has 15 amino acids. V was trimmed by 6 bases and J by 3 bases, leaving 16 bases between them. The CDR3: CASRESSGRTDTQYF. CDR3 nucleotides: TGTGCCAGCAGGGAGAGCTCAGGGCGAACAGATACGCAGTATTTT.

The CDR3 bases are TGTGCCACCAGCAGAGATCATGGGTGGCCTGAAGCTTTCTTT. Amino acid sequence: CATSRDHGWPEAFF. The V and J genes are TRBV15 and TRBJ1-1; D remains unclear. Germline V CDR1 and CDR2: LNHNV, YYDKDF (reference sequence). The CDR3 has 14 residues. Trimming cost V 0 bases and J 6 bases, with 11 bases left between them.

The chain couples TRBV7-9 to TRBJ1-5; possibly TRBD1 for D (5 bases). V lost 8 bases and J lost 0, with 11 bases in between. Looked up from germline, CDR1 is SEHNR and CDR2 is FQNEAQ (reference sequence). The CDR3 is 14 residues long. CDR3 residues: CASARGDSNQPQHF. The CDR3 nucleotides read TGTGCCAGCGCTCGAGGGGATAGCAATCAGCCCCAGCATTTT.

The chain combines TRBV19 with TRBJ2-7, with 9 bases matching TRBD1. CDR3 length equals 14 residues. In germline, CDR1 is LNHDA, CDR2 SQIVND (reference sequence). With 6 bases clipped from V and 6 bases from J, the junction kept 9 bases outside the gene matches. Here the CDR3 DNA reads TGTGCCAGTAGCCTCACAGGGGGCAACACCGAGCAGTACTTC. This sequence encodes CASSLTGGNTEQYF.

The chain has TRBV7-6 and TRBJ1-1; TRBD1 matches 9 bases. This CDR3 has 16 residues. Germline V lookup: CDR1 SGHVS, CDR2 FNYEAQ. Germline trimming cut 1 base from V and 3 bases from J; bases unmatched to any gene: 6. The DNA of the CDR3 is TGTGCCAGCAGCTTAGTAACAGGGGGCAGGGACACTGAAGCTTTCTTT. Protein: CASSLVTGGRDTEAFF.

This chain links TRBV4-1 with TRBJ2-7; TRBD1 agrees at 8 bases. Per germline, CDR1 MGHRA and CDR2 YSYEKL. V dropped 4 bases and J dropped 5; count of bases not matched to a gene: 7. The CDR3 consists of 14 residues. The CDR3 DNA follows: TGCGCCAGCAGCCCCTCGGACAGGGCTCACGAGCAGTACTTC. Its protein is CASSPSDRAHEQYF.

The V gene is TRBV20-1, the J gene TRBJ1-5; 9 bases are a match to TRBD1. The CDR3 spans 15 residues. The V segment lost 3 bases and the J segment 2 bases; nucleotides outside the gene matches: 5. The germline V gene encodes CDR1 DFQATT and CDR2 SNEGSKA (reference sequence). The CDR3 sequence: CSASEDRGGNQPQHF. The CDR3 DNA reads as TGCAGTGCTAGTGAGGACAGGGGTGGCAATCAGCCCCAGCATTTT.

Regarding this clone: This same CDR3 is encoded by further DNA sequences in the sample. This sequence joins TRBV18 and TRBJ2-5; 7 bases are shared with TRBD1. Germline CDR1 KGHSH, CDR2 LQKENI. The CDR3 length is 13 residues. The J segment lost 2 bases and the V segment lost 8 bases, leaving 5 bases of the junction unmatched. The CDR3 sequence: CASSRDRQETQYF. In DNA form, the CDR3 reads TGTGCCAGCAGCCGGGACAGACAAGAGACCCAGTACTTC.

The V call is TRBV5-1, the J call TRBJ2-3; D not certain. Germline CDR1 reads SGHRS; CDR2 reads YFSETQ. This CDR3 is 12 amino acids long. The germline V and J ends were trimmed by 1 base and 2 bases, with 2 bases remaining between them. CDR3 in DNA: TGCGCCAGCAGCTTGAACACAGATACGCAGTATTTT. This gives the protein CASSLNTDTQYF. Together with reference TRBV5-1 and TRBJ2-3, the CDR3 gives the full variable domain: KAGVTQTPRYLIKTRGQQVTLSCSPISGHRSVSWYQQTPGQGLQFLFEYFSETQRNKGNFPGRFSGRQFSNSRSEMNVSTLELGDSALYLCASSLNTDTQYFGPGTRLTVL.

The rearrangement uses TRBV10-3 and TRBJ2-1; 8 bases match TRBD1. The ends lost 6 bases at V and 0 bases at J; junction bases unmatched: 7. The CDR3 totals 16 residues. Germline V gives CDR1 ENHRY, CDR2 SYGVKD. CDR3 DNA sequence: TGTGCCATCAGAGGAACTACAGGGGGCTCCTACAATGAGCAGTTCTTC. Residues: CAIRGTTGGSYNEQFF.